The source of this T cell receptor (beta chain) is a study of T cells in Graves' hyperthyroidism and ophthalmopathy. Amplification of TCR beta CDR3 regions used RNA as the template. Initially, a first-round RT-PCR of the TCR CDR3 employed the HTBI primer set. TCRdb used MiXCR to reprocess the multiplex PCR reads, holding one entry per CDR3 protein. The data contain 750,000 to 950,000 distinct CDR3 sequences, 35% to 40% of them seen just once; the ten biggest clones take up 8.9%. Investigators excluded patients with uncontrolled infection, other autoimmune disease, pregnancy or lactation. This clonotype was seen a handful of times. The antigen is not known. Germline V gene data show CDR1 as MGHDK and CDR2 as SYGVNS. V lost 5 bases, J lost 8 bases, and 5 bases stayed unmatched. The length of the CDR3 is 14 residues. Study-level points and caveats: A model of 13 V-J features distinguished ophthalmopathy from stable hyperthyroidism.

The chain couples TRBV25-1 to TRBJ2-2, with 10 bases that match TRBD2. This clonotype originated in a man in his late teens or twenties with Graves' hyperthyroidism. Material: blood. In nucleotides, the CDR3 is TGTGCCAGCAGTCCCCTAGCGGGAGTTGGGGAGCTGTTTTTT. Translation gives CASSPLAGVGELFF.